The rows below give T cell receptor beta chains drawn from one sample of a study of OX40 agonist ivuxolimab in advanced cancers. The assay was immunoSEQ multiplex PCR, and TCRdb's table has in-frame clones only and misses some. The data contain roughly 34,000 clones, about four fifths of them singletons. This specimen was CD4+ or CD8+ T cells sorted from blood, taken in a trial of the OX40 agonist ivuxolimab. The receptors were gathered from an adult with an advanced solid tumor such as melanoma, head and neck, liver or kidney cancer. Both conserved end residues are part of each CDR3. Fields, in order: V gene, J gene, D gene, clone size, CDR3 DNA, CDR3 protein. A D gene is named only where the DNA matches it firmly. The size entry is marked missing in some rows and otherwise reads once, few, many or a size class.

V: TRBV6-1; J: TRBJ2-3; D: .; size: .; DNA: TGTGCCAGCAGTATGGGTTTAACAGATACGCAGTATTTT; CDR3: CASSMGLTDTQYF
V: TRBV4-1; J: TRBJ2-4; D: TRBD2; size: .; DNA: TGCGCCAGCAGCCAAGGGGCGCCTAGCGGATTAGCCAAAAACATTCAGTACTTC; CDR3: CASSQGAPSGLAKNIQYF
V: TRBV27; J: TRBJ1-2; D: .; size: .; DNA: TGTGCCAGCAGTTCGGGGGGCTATGGCTACACCTTC; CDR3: CASSSGGYGYTF
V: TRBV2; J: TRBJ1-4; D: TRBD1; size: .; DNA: TGTGCCACAAGCCCGACCGGGACAGGGACCGGAAAACTGTTTTTT; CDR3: CATSPTGTGTGKLFF
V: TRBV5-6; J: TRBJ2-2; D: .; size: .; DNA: TGTGCCAGCAGCCCGGGTCGGTGGGCGAACACCGGGGAGCTGTTTTTT; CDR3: CASSPGRWANTGELFF
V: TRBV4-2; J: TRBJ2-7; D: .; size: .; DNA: TGTGCCAGCAGCCCGTTACAACCCACGGGCGAGCAGTACTTC; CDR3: CASSPLQPTGEQYF
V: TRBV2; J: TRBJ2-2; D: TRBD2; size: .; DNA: TGTGCCAGCAGCTATAGCGGGGGGCTGATCACCGGGGAGCTGTTTTTT; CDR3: CASSYSGGLITGELFF
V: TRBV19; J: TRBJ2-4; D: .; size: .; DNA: TGTGCCAGTAGTTCTTCTGGTGGGCTGAACATTCAGTACTTC; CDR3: CASSSSGGLNIQYF
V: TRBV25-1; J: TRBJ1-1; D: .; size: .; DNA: TGTGCCAGCAGCCAATTGGGGAACGCTGAAGCTTTCTTT; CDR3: CASSQLGNAEAFF
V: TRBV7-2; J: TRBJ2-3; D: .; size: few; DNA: TGTGCCAGCAGCTTTGACAGGAAGAGTATCGATACGCAGTATTTT; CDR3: CASSFDRKSIDTQYF
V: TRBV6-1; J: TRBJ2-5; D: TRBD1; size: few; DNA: TGTGCCAGCAGTGGCGGGACAGGGAGAGGGACCCAGTACTTC; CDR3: CASSGGTGRGTQYF
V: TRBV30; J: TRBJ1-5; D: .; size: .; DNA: TGTGCCTGGAGCGTACAAGGGTATCAGCCCCAGCATTTT; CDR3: CAWSVQGYQPQHF
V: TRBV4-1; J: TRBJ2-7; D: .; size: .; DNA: TGCGCCAGCAGCCAAGATAGTATCCGGGGCGACGAGCAGTACTTC; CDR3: CASSQDSIRGDEQYF
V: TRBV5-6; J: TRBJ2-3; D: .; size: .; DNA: TGTGCCAGCAGCCTGGGAGGTCCAGATACGCAGTATTTT; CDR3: CASSLGGPDTQYF
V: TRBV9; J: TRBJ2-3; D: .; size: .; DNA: TGTGCCAGCAGCCCGGGGGTAGATACGCAGTATTTT; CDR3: CASSPGVDTQYF
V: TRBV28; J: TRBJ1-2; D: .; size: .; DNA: TGTGCCAGCAGTCAGGGGACCCGGGGGGGCTACACCTTC; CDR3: CASSQGTRGGYTF
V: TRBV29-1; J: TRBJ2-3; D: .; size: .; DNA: TGCAGCGTTGACAATCGAGTCACAGATACGCAGTATTTT; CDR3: CSVDNRVTDTQYF
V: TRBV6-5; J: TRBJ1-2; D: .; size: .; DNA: TGTGCCAGCACCCTGGACCCCGGGGGCAACTATGGCTACACCTTC; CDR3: CASTLDPGGNYGYTF
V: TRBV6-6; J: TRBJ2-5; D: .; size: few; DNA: TGTGCCAGCAGTTACTCGGCGAGGGAGACCCAGTACTTC; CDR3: CASSYSARETQYF
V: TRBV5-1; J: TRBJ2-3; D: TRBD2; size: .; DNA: TGCGCCAGCAGCTTGCGGGGGGGCCCAGATACGCAGTATTTT; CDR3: CASSLRGGPDTQYF
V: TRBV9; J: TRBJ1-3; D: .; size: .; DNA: TGTGCCAGCAGCGGGAGCTCTGGAAACACCATATATTTT; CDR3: CASSGSSGNTIYF
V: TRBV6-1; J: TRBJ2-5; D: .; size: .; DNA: TGTGCCAGCAGTGAAGGGACCCTCCAAGAGACCCAGTACTTC; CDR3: CASSEGTLQETQYF
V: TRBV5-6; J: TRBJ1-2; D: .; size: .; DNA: TGTGCCAGCAGCCCGGGCCGGGCGCTTAACTATGGCTACACCTTC; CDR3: CASSPGRALNYGYTF
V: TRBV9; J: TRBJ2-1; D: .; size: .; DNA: TGTGCCAGCAGCGTGACGACAGGCTCCTACAATGAGCAGTTCTTC; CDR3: CASSVTTGSYNEQFF
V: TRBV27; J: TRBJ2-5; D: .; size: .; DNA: TGTGCCAGCAGTTTCGGGGGCGCCAACCAAGAGACCCAGTACTTC; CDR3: CASSFGGANQETQYF
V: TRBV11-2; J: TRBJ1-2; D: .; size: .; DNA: TGTGCCAGCAGCTCCGGACAGTTCTATGGCTACACCTTC; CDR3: CASSSGQFYGYTF
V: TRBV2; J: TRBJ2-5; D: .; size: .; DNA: TGTGCCAGCAGTGAAGCGCTTTGGACTGAGGAGACCCAGTACTTC; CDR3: CASSEALWTEETQYF
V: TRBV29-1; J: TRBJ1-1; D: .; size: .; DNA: TGCAGCGTTGTCCCGCAGGGGTACAACACTGAAGCTTTCTTT; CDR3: CSVVPQGYNTEAFF
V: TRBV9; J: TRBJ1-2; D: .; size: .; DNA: TGTGCCAGCAGCGTAGCCCCGGGAGGGGGTGAGGGCTACACCTTC; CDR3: CASSVAPGGGEGYTF
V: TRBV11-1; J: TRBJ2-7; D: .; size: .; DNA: TGTGCCAGCAGCTTAGAGGGGCCGACCTACGAGCAGTACTTC; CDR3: CASSLEGPTYEQYF
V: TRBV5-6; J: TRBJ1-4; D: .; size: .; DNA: TGTGCCAGCAGCTTGGACAGGCGGGTCGATGAAAAACTGTTTTTT; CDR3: CASSLDRRVDEKLFF
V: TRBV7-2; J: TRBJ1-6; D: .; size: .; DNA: TGTGCCAGCAGCCTCACATACGCGGAAGCACCCCTCCACTTT; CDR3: CASSLTYAEAPLHF
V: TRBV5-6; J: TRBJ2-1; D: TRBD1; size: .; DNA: TGTGCCAGTTACTCCGGGACAGCCTTTGAGCAGTTCTTC; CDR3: CASYSGTAFEQFF
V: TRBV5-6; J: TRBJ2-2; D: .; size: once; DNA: TGTGCCAGCAGCTTGATCAGTACTGGGCGGGAGCTGTTTTTT; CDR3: CASSLISTGRELFF
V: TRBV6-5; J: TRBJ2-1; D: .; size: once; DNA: TGTGCCAGCAGTAAGGTCCTGAGCTCCTACAATGAGCAGTTCTTC; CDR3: CASSKVLSSYNEQFF
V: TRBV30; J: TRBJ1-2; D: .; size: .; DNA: TGTGCCTGGAGTCCAAATTTCAGGGGAGACTATGGCTACACCTTC; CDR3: CAWSPNFRGDYGYTF
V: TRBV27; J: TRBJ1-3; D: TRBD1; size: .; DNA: TGTGCCAGCAAAAAACAGGGGAGCGCTGGAAACACCATATATTTT; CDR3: CASKKQGSAGNTIYF
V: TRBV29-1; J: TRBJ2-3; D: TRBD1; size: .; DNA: TGCAGCGTTGATCCCGACAGGGGGCTAGCGGATACGCAGTATTTT; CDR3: CSVDPDRGLADTQYF
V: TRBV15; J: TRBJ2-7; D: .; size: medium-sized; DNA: TGTGCCACCAGCAGACCCGGGGAAGGTAGTTACGAGCAGTACTTC; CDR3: CATSRPGEGSYEQYF
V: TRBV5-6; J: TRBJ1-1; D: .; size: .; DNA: TGTGCCAGCAGCTTGGCCAATCAAGACACTGAAGCTTTCTTT; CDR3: CASSLANQDTEAFF
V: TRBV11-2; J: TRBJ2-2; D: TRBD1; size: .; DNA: TGTGCCAGCAGCTTGCGGACAGGGTACTTCGGGGAGCTGTTTTTT; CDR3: CASSLRTGYFGELFF
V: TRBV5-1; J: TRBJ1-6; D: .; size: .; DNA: TGCGCCAGCAGCTTGAAGGCCGGGTCCTATAATTCACCCCTCCACTTT; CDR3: CASSLKAGSYNSPLHF
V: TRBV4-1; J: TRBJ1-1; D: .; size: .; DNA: TGCGCCAGCAGCCAAGAGTGGAGGAGCACTGAAGCTTTCTTT; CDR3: CASSQEWRSTEAFF
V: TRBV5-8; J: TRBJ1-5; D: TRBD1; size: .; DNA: TGTGCCAGCAGCTTGGGGGACAGGGGCCGACGTGGCAATCAGCCCCAGCATTTT; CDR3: CASSLGDRGRRGNQPQHF
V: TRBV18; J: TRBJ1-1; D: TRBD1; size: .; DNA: TGTGCCAGCTCACCAACCCGAGACAGGGGAAGTGAAGCTTTCTTT; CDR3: CASSPTRDRGSEAFF
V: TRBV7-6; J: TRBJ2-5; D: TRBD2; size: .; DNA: TGTGCCAGCAGCTGGGCCGGGGGGGTAAAGGAGACCCAGTACTTC; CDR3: CASSWAGGVKETQYF
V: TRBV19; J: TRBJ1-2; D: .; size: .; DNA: TGTGCCAGTAGTATTGAGGGGGGGCTGTCCCTCTATGGCTACACCTTC; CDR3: CASSIEGGLSLYGYTF
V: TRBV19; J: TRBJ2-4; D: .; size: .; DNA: TGTGCCAGTAGTATACCAAACAGAAACATTCAGTACTTC; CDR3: CASSIPNRNIQYF
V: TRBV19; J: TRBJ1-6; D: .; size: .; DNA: TGTGCCAGTAGTATCAGCAACCAAGGCGCTTCACCCCTCCACTTT; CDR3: CASSISNQGASPLHF
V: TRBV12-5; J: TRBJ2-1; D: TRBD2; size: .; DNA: TGTGCTAGTGGTTGGGGCTCTAGCGGGGGCACATCCTACAATGAGCAGTTCTTC; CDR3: CASGWGSSGGTSYNEQFF
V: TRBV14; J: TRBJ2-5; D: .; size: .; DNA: TGTGCCAGCAGCCAAGATCGGATAGAGACCCAGTACTTC; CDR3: CASSQDRIETQYF